The 17 T cell receptor beta chains below were found in one sample sequenced in a study of T cell responses to AZD1222 COVID-19 vaccine (dated by TCRdb to about 2021). This specimen's time point label, interpreted: baseline before first vaccination. Preparation of the library involved the immunoSEQ multiplex PCR assay. TCRdb carries this immuneACCESS record with in-frame sequences only. Its versions omit some clonotypes, under half of them owing to an unresolved V gene in the studies checked, with the rest unexplained. The sample yields more than 150,000 clones; more than 80% were counted once. The ten largest clonotypes hold around 5.8% of the sample. This material consisted of peripheral blood, taken on day 0 of AZD1222 vaccination. These receptors all come from an adult in good health.

This chain connects TRBV29-1 to TRBJ1-2, with TRBD1 matching 12 bases. Germline loops: CDR1 SQVTM, CDR2 ANQGSEA. CDR3 length equals 14 residues. CDR3 nucleotide sequence: TGCAGGGCCGGGACAGGGGGCTCGGTTAGTGGCTACACCTTC. It yields the protein CRAGTGGSVSGYTF.

This clone showed up just a few times. The chain joins TRBV6-1 to TRBJ1-5; the match to TRBD1 covers 10 bases. The CDR3 contains 16 residues. Germline V lookup: CDR1 MNHNS, CDR2 SASEGT. Unmatched junction bases numbered 8, after V lost 4 bases and J lost 5 bases. In DNA, the CDR3 is TGTGCCAGCAGTGGCGGGACAGGGGAGCCGGATCAGCCCCAGCATTTT. Its protein is CASSGGTGEPDQPQHF.

This chain links TRBV2 with TRBJ1-6; possibly TRBD1 for D (6 bases). CDR1 and CDR2 (germline): SNHLY, FYNNEI. Trimming pared 7 bases from V and 5 bases from J, leaving 21 bases between. This CDR3 spans 17 amino acids. The CDR3 sequence is CASNRRIDRPNNSPLHF. The DNA for the CDR3 is TGTGCCAGCAACCGGCGGATTGACAGGCCGAATAATTCACCCCTCCACTTT.

V is TRBV6-5 and J is TRBJ1-5; unclear D gene. CDR3 length: 15 residues. V was pared by 3 bases and J by 0 bases, with 9 bases between. The V gene's germline CDR1 is MNHEY and CDR2 SVGAGI. The DNA for the CDR3 is TGTGCCAGCAGTTATAACAGTTATAGCAATCAGCCCCAGCATTTT. This gives the protein CASSYNSYSNQPQHF.

This sequence joins TRBV6-5 and TRBJ2-7; D might be TRBD1 (8 bases). Between the trimmed V and J ends, which lost 6 bases and 2 bases, there was a span of 14 bases. The CDR3 extends over 14 amino acids. Germline lookup yields CDR1 MNHEY and CDR2 SVGAGI. The CDR3: CASRPTGGAYEQYF. In DNA, the CDR3 is TGTGCCAGCAGACCCACAGGGGGGGCCTACGAGCAGTACTTC.

The chain carries TRBV3-1 (or the pseudogene TRBV3-2) and TRBJ2-1; 11 bases are shared with TRBD2. CDR3 size: 17 residues. J gave up 6 bases and V 0 bases, and 7 bases lay outside the gene matches. The germline gives CDR1 LGHDT, CDR2 YNNKEL (reference sequence). The CDR3 DNA reads as TGTGCCAGCAGCCAAGATTTAGCGGGAGGGCTATCCAATGAGCAGTTCTTC. Translated: CASSQDLAGGLSNEQFF.

The chain carries TRBV6-5 and TRBJ2-7; TRBD2 aligns across 12 bases. V lost 2 bases, J lost 4 bases, and 3 bases stayed unmatched. CDR3 length: 15 amino acids. Germline loops: CDR1 MNHEY, CDR2 SVGAGI. CDR3 residues: CASSYDTSGRYEQYF. As DNA, the CDR3 is TGTGCCAGCAGTTACGACACTAGCGGGAGGTACGAGCAGTACTTC.

V is TRBV28 and J is TRBJ1-3; no clear D. Germline CDR1 MDHEN, CDR2 SYDVKM. V lost 8 bases to trimming and J lost 0 bases, with 8 bases between them. This CDR3 spans 13 amino acids. CDR3 sequence: CASVRLSGNTIYF. In DNA form, the CDR3 reads TGTGCCAGCGTCCGGCTCTCTGGAAACACCATATATTTT.

V and J are TRBV4-2 and TRBJ1-3; D gene unclear. Germline V CDR1 and CDR2: LGHNA, YNFKEQ. The CDR3 covers 15 residues. V dropped 0 bases and J dropped 4 bases, with 10 bases sitting between them. Here the CDR3 reads CASSQEWTQGNTIYF. CDR3 DNA sequence: TGTGCCAGCAGCCAAGAGTGGACGCAAGGAAACACCATATATTTT.

The chain couples TRBV11-1 to TRBJ2-1, with D possibly being TRBD2 (6 bases). The CDR3 runs 16 residues. CDR1 SGHAT and CDR2 FQDESV come from the germline V gene (reference sequence). V was clipped by 1 base and J by 6 bases, with 16 bases between them. The CDR3 here is CASSLVIAGRGNEQFF. The CDR3 DNA is TGTGCCAGCAGCTTAGTGATCGCCGGGAGAGGCAATGAGCAGTTCTTC.

The rearrangement uses TRBV11-3 and TRBJ2-3, with 9 bases lining up with TRBD2. The length of the CDR3 is 15 residues. The trim removed 5 bases at V and 8 bases at J, leaving 11 bases unmatched. Germline CDR1 and CDR2: SGHNT and YENEEA. CDR3 sequence reads: CASSRLAAQAGTQYF. In nucleotides, the CDR3 is TGTGCCAGCAGCCGACTAGCGGCCCAAGCGGGTACGCAGTATTTT.

In its sample, this clone was seen once. The rearrangement uses TRBV7-2 and TRBJ2-2; the match to TRBD1 covers 8 bases. The CDR3 covers 15 residues. The germline V gene has CDR1 SGHTA and CDR2 FQGNSA. J was trimmed by 5 bases and V by 5 bases; bases with no gene match: 7. The CDR3 loop is CASSPTRTGTGELFF. Here the CDR3 DNA reads TGTGCCAGCAGCCCTACCCGGACAGGGACCGGGGAGCTGTTTTTT.

The V and J genes are TRBV12-3 or TRBV12-4 and TRBJ1-5, with D possibly TRBD1 on 6 matching bases. The CDR3 covers 13 residues. Trimming removed 6 bases from V and 6 bases from J, with 12 bases in between. The CDR3 loop reads CASSPQGGQPQHF. The CDR3 DNA reads as TGTGCCAGCAGCCCACAGGGTGGTCAGCCCCAGCATTTT.

There are a few counts of this clone. The chain has TRBV7-9 and TRBJ2-1, with 8 bases that match TRBD1. Per germline, CDR1 SEHNR and CDR2 FQNEAQ (reference sequence). The CDR3 length is 14 residues. J lost 8 bases, V lost 2 bases, and 5 bases had no gene match. The CDR3, as DNA: TGTGCCAGCAGCTTACAGGGGGCGGTGGATGAGCAGTTCTTC. This translates into CASSLQGAVDEQFF.

The V call is TRBV5-1, the J call TRBJ2-7, with 9 bases matching TRBD1. This CDR3 comprises 18 residues. The germline V gene has CDR1 SGHRS and CDR2 YFSETQ. The V segment lost 3 bases and the J segment 0 bases; nucleotides outside the gene matches: 13. In DNA form, the CDR3 reads TGCGCCAGCAGCTCTATTGACAGGGGGATTTCCCTCTCCTACGAGCAGTACTTC. Its translation is CASSSIDRGISLSYEQYF.

The genes are TRBV27 and TRBJ1-6; tentative D call: TRBD1 (6 bases). Trimming removed 6 bases from V and 8 bases from J, with 14 bases in between. From germline, CDR1 is MNHEY and CDR2 SMNVEV (reference sequence). CDR3 length equals 14 residues. Written as DNA, the CDR3 is TGTGCCAGCAGCTGGGGGGCTAGGGATTCACCCCTCCACTTT. Its protein is CASSWGARDSPLHF.

The J gene is TRBJ1-5, the V gene TRBV6-4, with D possibly TRBD1 on 5 matching bases. CDR3 length: 15 residues. Deletions cut 10 bases from V and 0 bases from J, with 16 bases between. The germline V gene encodes CDR1 MRHNA and CDR2 SNTAGT. The CDR3 loop reads CAKGPREGSNQPQHF. For the CDR3, the DNA is TGTGCCAAAGGGCCCAGGGAGGGTAGCAATCAGCCCCAGCATTTT.